In its sample, the clone carrying this T cell receptor beta chain was seen once. Its antigen is not known. This specimen belongs to a study of shared clonotypes between healthy human individuals. Study outcomes and limitations: Naive subsets generally had larger estimated richness than memory subsets. Clonotypes shared by all four sorted-subset donors had higher generation probabilities than non-shared clonotypes.

V gave up 3 bases and J gave up 2 bases; unmatched junction bases: 10. The germline V gene encodes CDR1 SGHNT and CDR2 YYREEE (reference sequence). The CDR3 runs to 17 residues. Division of CD4+ cells produced a CD45RA+ naive subset and a CD45RA-negative memory subset. Each subset's genomic DNA was split evenly across several immunoSEQ plates. Only in-frame clones appear in the TCRdb table, and some are missing; sequencing was by immunoSEQ multiplex PCR. Of over 2 million clones listed, roughly 94% are singletons. This TCR was sampled from a man between 18 and 35 years old in good health. Material: naive CD4+ T cells sorted from blood. The subset is: CD45RA+ positively selected. The rearrangement uses TRBV5-4 and TRBJ1-3, with 8 positions matching TRBD1. The CDR3 coding sequence is TGTGCCAGCAGCTCTGCTCAGGACAGGGTGCCTGGAAACACCATATATTTT. The encoded protein is CASSSAQDRVPGNTIYF.